The 17 T cell receptor beta chains in this list originate from one sample, sequenced in a study of immune evolution from preneoplasia to lung adenocarcinoma. Produced via immunoSEQ multiplex PCR; TCRdb's table is partial and in-frame only. The data contain about 7,500 clones, around three quarters of them singletons. Material for sequencing was FFPE invasive lung adenocarcinoma tissue. The receptors were sampled from a person aged 40-50 years with lung adenocarcinoma.

The rearrangement joins TRBV2 to TRBJ2-2, with D possibly being TRBD1 (7 bases). V was clipped by 4 bases and J by 3 bases, with 12 bases between them. The CDR3 is 15 amino acids. Germline CDR1 and CDR2: SNHLY and FYNNEI. The CDR3 sequence is CASSARGADTGELFF. In DNA form, the CDR3 reads TGTGCCAGCAGTGCCAGGGGGGCGGACACCGGGGAGCTGTTTTTT.

The V call is TRBV2, the J call TRBJ1-2, with D perhaps TRBD1 (5 bases). V dropped 6 bases and J dropped 8 bases, with 22 bases sitting between them. The CDR3 sequence is 15 residues long. Per germline, CDR1 SNHLY and CDR2 FYNNEI. CDR3 in amino acids: CASSPVGGLAQGYTF. CDR3 in DNA: TGTGCCAGCAGCCCCGTGGGGGGTTTGGCTCAGGGCTACACCTTC.

The sample holds one count of this clone. The V and J genes are TRBV19 and TRBJ1-2; D gene ambiguous. CDR3 length: 13 residues. The germline CDR1 and CDR2 sequences are LNHDA and SQIVND (reference sequence). V lost 4 bases and J lost 7, with 13 bases in between. DNA of the CDR3: TGTGCCAGTAGTACGTCCCTAGATCCTGGCTACACCTTC. Encoded protein: CASSTSLDPGYTF.

This chain connects TRBV7-2 to TRBJ2-7; D not certain. The V end lost 3 bases, the J end lost 7 bases, and 13 bases lay between the germline ends. In germline, CDR1 is SGHTA, CDR2 FQGNSA. The CDR3 consists of 13 residues. The CDR3 DNA follows: TGTGCCAGCAGCTTCTACATCCTTCAAGAGCAGTACTTC. It codes for CASSFYILQEQYF.

The chain carries TRBV7-9 and TRBJ2-4; D not resolved. This CDR3 spans 16 amino acids. V was trimmed by 1 base and J by 8 bases, leaving 18 bases between them. Germline values: CDR1 SEHNR, CDR2 FQNEAQ (reference sequence). CDR3 in amino acids: CASSLDLQGRLDIQYF. The CDR3 DNA reads TGTGCCAGCAGCTTAGATTTGCAAGGCAGGTTGGACATTCAGTACTTC.

This rearrangement joins TRBV7-6 to TRBJ2-1, with TRBD2 matching 11 bases. Germline V gene lookup returns CDR1 SGHVS and CDR2 FNYEAQ. J gave up 5 bases and V 5 bases, and 11 bases lay outside the gene matches. The CDR3 is made up of 17 amino acids. CDR3 protein: CASSPQISGGGHNEQFF. Written as DNA, the CDR3 is TGTGCCAGCAGCCCGCAGATTAGCGGGGGGGGGCACAATGAGCAGTTCTTC.

The chain carries TRBV15 and TRBJ1-1; D not resolved. V lost 1 base and J 3 bases, leaving 3 bases between the germline ends. Germline V gene sequence: CDR1 LNHNV, CDR2 YYDKDF (reference sequence). This CDR3 spans 12 amino acids. As DNA, the CDR3 is TGTGCCACCAGCAGAGCGCACACTGAAGCTTTCTTT. Its protein product is CATSRAHTEAFF.

This sequence joins TRBV27 and TRBJ2-6; D uncertain. V lost 3 bases and J lost 0, with 3 bases in between. The germline V gene encodes CDR1 MNHEY and CDR2 SMNVEV (reference sequence). This CDR3 is 14 amino acids long. The CDR3: CASSFSSGANVLTF. The CDR3 DNA is TGTGCCAGCAGTTTCAGCTCTGGGGCCAACGTCCTGACTTTC.

Comment on this clone: At one boundary the junction diverges from the germline segment, which might be a read error. The sample carries other DNA sequences with the same CDR3. V gene TRBV4-2 combines with J gene TRBJ2-5; TRBD1 matches at 11 bases. The CDR3 extends over 16 amino acids. Per the germline V gene, CDR1 is LGHNA and CDR2 is YNFKEQ. CDR3 in DNA: TGTGCCAGCAGCCAGAGTTGGACAGGGGGCGAAAAGACTCAGTACTTC. This encodes CASSQSWTGGEKTQYF.

This clone was detected only a few times. The chain carries TRBV30 and TRBJ1-5, with D possibly TRBD1 on 6 matching bases. The CDR3 is 13 residues long. The V gene lost 1 base and the J gene lost 7 bases, with 11 bases spanning the gap. CDR1 and CDR2 (germline): GTSNPN, SVGIG (reference sequence). The chain's CDR3 is CAWSGAGDQPQHF. Here the CDR3 DNA reads TGTGCCTGGAGTGGGGCAGGGGACCAGCCCCAGCATTTT. The full variable domain, completed using reference TRBV30 and TRBJ1-5, is SQTIHQWPATLVQPVGSPLSLECTVEGTSNPNLYWYRQAAGRGLQLLFYSVGIGQISSEVPQNLSASRPQDRQFILSSKKLLLSDSGFYLCAWSGAGDQPQHFGDGTRLSIL.

The chain links TRBV7-9 to TRBJ2-2; D tentatively fits TRBD1 or TRBD2 (5 bases each). The CDR3 covers 16 residues. Trimming stripped 5 bases from V and 0 bases from J, with 13 bases between. Germline CDR1 is SEHNR and CDR2 is FQNEAQ (reference sequence). The CDR3, as DNA: TGTGCCAGCAGCCCTAAGGGGACCTCGAACACCGGGGAGCTGTTTTTT. Amino acid sequence: CASSPKGTSNTGELFF.

The chain couples TRBV9 to TRBJ1-6, with no clear D. V lost 2 bases and J 4 bases, leaving 7 bases between the germline ends. The length of the CDR3 is 14 residues. From germline, CDR1 is SGDLS and CDR2 YYNGEE. The CDR3 is CASSVEAYNSPLHF. The CDR3 DNA reads as TGTGCCAGCAGCGTCGAAGCTTATAATTCACCCCTCCACTTT. Together with reference TRBV9 and TRBJ1-6, the CDR3 gives the full variable domain: DSGVTQTPKHLITATGQRVTLRCSPRSGDLSVYWYQQSLDQGLQFLIQYYNGEERAKGNILERFSAQQFPDLHSELNLSSLELGDSALYFCASSVEAYNSPLHFGNGTRLTVT.

V gene TRBV18 combines with J gene TRBJ2-7; 9 bases are a match to TRBD1. This CDR3 is built from 14 residues. V trimming: 5 bases; J trimming: 2 bases; junction bases outside the gene matches: 4. The germline V gene has CDR1 KGHSH and CDR2 LQKENI. CDR3: CASSTGTGTYEQYF. CDR3 DNA: TGTGCCAGCTCAACCGGGACAGGGACCTACGAGCAGTACTTC.

The count of this clone is one. The chain employs TRBV21-1 and TRBJ1-1. TRBV21-1 corresponds to a pseudogene. The CDR3 is 15 amino acids. CDR3 DNA: TGTGCCAGCAGCCTCCGCGGTCGGAATCACACTGAAGCTTTCTTT. This translates into CASSLRGRNHTEAFF.

V is TRBV30 and J is TRBJ1-2; possibly TRBD1 for D (5 bases). CDR1 is GTSNPN, CDR2 SVGIG, per germline (reference sequence). Trimming removed 1 base from V and 6 bases from J, with 12 bases in between. CDR3 size: 13 residues. CDR3 loop: CAWSANRDHGYTF. The CDR3 region has the DNA TGTGCCTGGAGTGCGAACCGGGACCATGGCTACACCTTC.

This rearrangement joins TRBV11-2 to TRBJ1-2; D not resolved. Between the trimmed V and J ends, which lost 1 base and 5 bases, there was a span of 17 bases. The CDR3 covers 16 residues. Germline CDR1 reads SGHAT; CDR2 reads FQNNGV. The CDR3 DNA sequence: TGTGCCAGCAGCTTAGTAGGCGGGAGCGTCCCTTATGGCTACACCTTC. Protein sequence: CASSLVGGSVPYGYTF.

With regard to this clone: This CDR3 is also generated by other DNA sequences in the sample. V and J are TRBV29-1 and TRBJ1-1; 8 nucleotides line up with TRBD1. The V and J ends lost 6 bases and 5 bases, in that order; junction bases with no gene match: 8. The CDR3 spans 13 residues. Germline V gives CDR1 SQVTM, CDR2 ANQGSEA. The CDR3 DNA sequence: TGCAGCGTGACCCGGACAGGGCCAACTGAAGCTTTCTTT. This encodes CSVTRTGPTEAFF.